These 27 T cell receptor beta chains were all obtained from the same sample, sequenced in a study of lymphopenia after photon versus proton radiotherapy. The method was immunoSEQ multiplex PCR; TCRdb's version includes in-frame clones alone and lacks a portion of them. The sample contains more than 80,000 clones, over 70% of which appear only once. The sample was peripheral blood, taken from a patient treated with proton-based radiotherapy. These receptor sequences come from a man between 60 and 70 years old with pancreatic cancer.

The chain has TRBV19 and TRBJ2-1; D is tentatively TRBD1 or TRBD2 (6 bases each). V lost 7 bases and J lost 1, with 14 bases in between. Per germline, CDR1 LNHDA and CDR2 SQIVND (reference sequence). The CDR3 totals 15 residues. CDR3 region: CASTPGAGSYNEQFF. CDR3 in DNA: TGTGCCAGTACCCCGGGGGCGGGATCCTACAATGAGCAGTTCTTC.

The chain employs TRBV29-1 and TRBJ1-1; D remains ambiguous. Trimming took off 0 bases at V and 7 bases at J, with 6 bases between the two ends. There are 11 residues in the CDR3. Germline CDR1 SQVTM, CDR2 ANQGSEA. The CDR3 region has the DNA TGCAGCGTTGAAGATCCGGGTGAAGCTTTCTTT. The encoded protein is CSVEDPGEAFF.

This chain connects TRBV27 to TRBJ2-1; 8 bases are shared with TRBD1. The CDR3 is made up of 17 amino acids. Germline V gives CDR1 MNHEY, CDR2 SMNVEV (reference sequence). The V gene end was trimmed by 7 bases and the J gene end by 5 bases; junction bases not matched to a gene: 16. DNA of the CDR3: TGTGCCAGCACCCCTCTGTTCCCGGGACAGGTGGACAATGAGCAGTTCTTC. Protein product: CASTPLFPGQVDNEQFF.

The CDR3 sequence is CASSRLSSGKYNEQFF. In DNA form, the CDR3 reads TGTGCCAGCAGCCGCCTCTCAAGCGGCAAGTACAATGAGCAGTTCTTC. This sequence joins TRBV9 and TRBJ2-1; D may be TRBD2 (5 bases). The CDR3 is made up of 16 amino acids. Trimming shortened V by 4 bases and J by 4 bases, and 18 bases separated the two germline ends. Germline assignment: CDR1 SGDLS and CDR2 YYNGEE.

This clone was observed once. This chain joins TRBV6-1 and TRBJ1-5, with 8 bases matching TRBD1. The CDR3 has 13 amino acids. Germline V gives CDR1 MNHNS, CDR2 SASEGT. Trimming took 10 bases from V and 1 from J; bases not matched to a gene: 3. CDR3 DNA: TGTGCCACCAGGACAGGGAGCAATCAGCCCCAGCATTTT. It codes for CATRTGSNQPQHF.

This chain uses TRBV28 with TRBJ2-6; D remains unclear. Per the germline V gene, CDR1 is MDHEN and CDR2 is SYDVKM. V dropped 4 bases and J dropped 1 base, with 11 bases sitting between them. The CDR3 loop spans 16 amino acids. The CDR3 DNA reads as TGTGCCAGCAGTTCCCGTCGCCAATCTGGGGCCAACGTCCTGACTTTC. This gives the protein CASSSRRQSGANVLTF.

This clone was detected only once. This chain uses TRBV6-4 with TRBJ2-7; D is unresolved. V shed 6 bases and J shed 3 bases, with 9 bases lying between them. The CDR3 runs 12 residues. Per the germline V gene, CDR1 is MRHNA and CDR2 is SNTAGT. CDR3 in amino acids: CASSHTLYEQYF. The CDR3 DNA is TGTGCCAGCAGCCACACCCTCTACGAGCAGTACTTC.

This clone was counted between two and nine times. The chain links TRBV5-1 to TRBJ1-5; 11 bases align to TRBD1. The CDR3 runs 15 residues. V trimming: 4 bases; J trimming: 6 bases; junction bases outside the gene matches: 6. Germline-derived CDR1 and CDR2 are SGHRS and YFSETQ. CDR3 residues: CASSRGTGGRQPQHF. The CDR3 coding sequence is TGCGCCAGCAGCCGCGGGACAGGGGGACGTCAGCCCCAGCATTTT.

This chain joins TRBV4-3 and TRBJ2-5; a weak D match, TRBD2 (6 bases). Looked up from germline, CDR1 is LGHNA and CDR2 is YSLEER. Trimming took off 3 bases at V and 7 bases at J, with 15 bases between the two ends. The CDR3 totals 14 residues. In DNA, the CDR3 is TGCGCCAGCAGCCAGGAGGAGGGGATTGGGACCCAGTACTTC. Protein: CASSQEEGIGTQYF.

The rearrangement uses TRBV7-2 and TRBJ2-3; the match to TRBD2 covers 7 bases. The CDR3 is made up of 15 amino acids. The V gene's germline CDR1 is SGHTA and CDR2 FQGNSA. V dropped 2 bases and J dropped 2; count of bases not matched to a gene: 4. The CDR3 region has the DNA TGTGCCAGCAGCTTAAGCGGGGCCCCCACAGATACGCAGTATTTT. It encodes CASSLSGAPTDTQYF.

This clone was seen only once. A junction boundary mismatches the germline segment, possibly from a read error. The CDR3 is CASSLRLTETQYF. The CDR3 nucleotides read TGTGCTAGCAGCTTACGGCTGACGGAGACCCAGTACTTC. This sequence joins TRBV7-7 and TRBJ2-5; D gene ambiguous. This CDR3 has 13 amino acids. The germline gives CDR1 SSHAT, CDR2 FNYEAQ (reference sequence).

This clone was seen a handful of times. This sequence joins TRBV29-1 and TRBJ2-1; 10 bases agree with TRBD2. Trimming removed 2 bases from V and 8 bases from J; junction bases left unmatched: 9. CDR3 length: 15 amino acids. CDR1 and CDR2 (germline): SQVTM, ANQGSEA. CDR3 residues: CSVESSGRRWDEQFF. CDR3 coding DNA: TGCAGCGTTGAATCTAGCGGGAGAAGGTGGGATGAGCAGTTCTTC.

This clone was recorded once. This chain connects TRBV9 to TRBJ2-4; a possible D gene is TRBD1 (6 bases). Trimming pared 3 bases from V and 7 bases from J, leaving 14 bases between. The length of the CDR3 is 14 residues. Germline loops: CDR1 SGDLS, CDR2 YYNGEE. CDR3 loop: CASSGPGTSNIQYF. CDR3 sequence (DNA): TGTGCCAGCAGCGGACCGGGGACATCGAACATTCAGTACTTC.

This chain joins TRBV28 and TRBJ2-2, with 7 bases lining up with TRBD1. The J segment lost 7 bases and the V segment lost 8 bases, leaving 7 bases of the junction unmatched. This CDR3 comprises 13 residues. Germline V lookup: CDR1 MDHEN, CDR2 SYDVKM. The chain's CDR3 is CASRGQSGGELFF. DNA of the CDR3: TGTGCCAGCCGGGGACAGTCAGGCGGGGAGCTGTTTTTT.

The chain has TRBV28 and TRBJ1-2; the D is unclear. The CDR3 length is 11 residues. CDR1 is MDHEN and CDR2 is SYDVKM in the germline V gene. The CDR3: CAHGINYGYTF. CDR3 DNA sequence: TGTGCGCATGGTATCAACTATGGCTACACCTTC.

The chain joins TRBV28 to TRBJ2-2; 9 bases are shared with TRBD2. The V gene's germline CDR1 is MDHEN and CDR2 SYDVKM. The CDR3 consists of 17 residues. Trimming removed 0 bases from V and 5 bases from J; junction bases left unmatched: 7. The CDR3 DNA reads as TGTGCCAGCAGTTTATGGGCTAGCGGGATACGTACCGGGGAGCTGTTTTTT. It is translated as CASSLWASGIRTGELFF.

This clone was seen a handful of times. This rearrangement joins TRBV27 to TRBJ2-3; D is possibly TRBD2 (7 bases). This CDR3 comprises 14 residues. Trimming stripped 7 bases from V and 2 bases from J, with 13 bases between. Germline CDR1 is MNHEY and CDR2 is SMNVEV (reference sequence). CDR3 loop: CASTPRGATDTQYF. In DNA form, the CDR3 reads TGTGCCAGCACCCCCCGGGGGGCCACAGATACGCAGTATTTT.

The J gene is TRBJ2-1, the V gene TRBV6-5, with 10 bases identical to TRBD2. The CDR3 has 15 amino acids. The trim removed 8 bases at V and 6 bases at J, leaving 10 bases unmatched. Per the germline V gene, CDR1 is MNHEY and CDR2 is SVGAGI. CDR3 residues: CASGKTSGFPNEQFF. DNA of the CDR3: TGTGCCAGCGGAAAGACTAGCGGGTTCCCCAATGAGCAGTTCTTC.

The chain employs TRBV15 and TRBJ1-5; D gene ambiguous. The CDR3 length is 17 residues. The germline V gene encodes CDR1 LNHNV and CDR2 YYDKDF (reference sequence). V was trimmed by 3 bases and J by 15 bases, leaving 30 bases between them. The CDR3 nucleotides are TGTGCCACCAGCAGCCCCGATAGTCACGGCTCGGGGAATTATATGCATTTT. Residues: CATSSPDSHGSGNYMHF.

The V call is TRBV28, the J call TRBJ2-7, with D possibly TRBD1 on 5 matching bases. This CDR3 spans 14 amino acids. V was pared by 6 bases and J by 0 bases, with 12 bases between. Germline-derived CDR1 and CDR2 are MDHEN and SYDVKM. CDR3 region: CASRWRQTSYEQYF. The CDR3 DNA reads TGTGCCAGCAGATGGCGACAGACCTCCTACGAGCAGTACTTC. The full variable domain, rest sourced from reference TRBV28 and TRBJ2-7, is DVKVTQSSRYLVKRTGEKVFLECVQDMDHENMFWYRQDPGLGLRLIYFSYDVKMKEKGDIPEGYSVSREKKERFSLILESASTNQTSMYLCASRWRQTSYEQYFGPGTRLTVT.

V is TRBV27 and J is TRBJ1-5; D not certain. Germline assignment: CDR1 MNHEY and CDR2 SMNVEV (reference sequence). The CDR3 extends over 14 amino acids. Trimming took 2 bases from V and 7 from J, leaving 12 bases between them. The CDR3 DNA reads TGTGCCAGCAGTTTAAAATGGGATATACAGCCCCAGCATTTT. The encoded protein is CASSLKWDIQPQHF.

V gene TRBV19 combines with J gene TRBJ2-5; 12 nucleotides agree with TRBD2. The J call may be wrong; the DNA end is better matched by TRBJ2-7. Germline V gene data show CDR1 as LNHDA and CDR2 as SQIVND (reference sequence). The CDR3 covers 14 residues. CDR3 in amino acids: CASSFLAGGNEQYF. CDR3 nucleotides: TGTGCCAGTAGTTTCCTAGCGGGAGGGAACGAGCAGTACTTC.

V and J are TRBV28 and TRBJ1-5; D ambiguous. V lost 3 bases, J lost 0 bases, and 30 bases lay in between. Per the germline V gene, CDR1 is MDHEN and CDR2 is SYDVKM. The CDR3 runs 22 residues. In nucleotides, the CDR3 is TGTGCCAGCAGTTTTGAGGAAGTTTACGTGGGCAGTACCGAGAATAGCAATCAGCCCCAGCATTTT. It is translated as CASSFEEVYVGSTENSNQPQHF. The whole variable domain, filled in from reference TRBV28 and TRBJ1-5, reads DVKVTQSSRYLVKRTGEKVFLECVQDMDHENMFWYRQDPGLGLRLIYFSYDVKMKEKGDIPEGYSVSREKKERFSLILESASTNQTSMYLCASSFEEVYVGSTENSNQPQHFGDGTRLSIL.

The V call is TRBV7-3, the J call TRBJ2-1, with 7 bases lining up with TRBD1. In germline, CDR1 is SGHTA, CDR2 FQGTGA. The CDR3 spans 16 residues. V dropped 5 bases and J dropped 5; count of bases not matched to a gene: 12. CDR3 DNA sequence: TGTGCCAGCAGCCGACAGGGAACCCCCGGGAACAATGAGCAGTTCTTC. As protein: CASSRQGTPGNNEQFF.

This clone was recorded once. This chain connects TRBV30 to TRBJ1-1; perhaps TRBD1 as D (6 bases). Germline CDR1 and CDR2: GTSNPN and SVGIG (reference sequence). CDR3 size: 17 residues. Trimming stripped 0 bases from V and 2 bases from J, with 19 bases between. CDR3 in amino acids: CAWSVRQGRLRNTEAFF. As DNA, the CDR3 is TGTGCCTGGAGTGTACGGCAGGGGAGGTTGAGAAACACTGAAGCTTTCTTT.

CDR3 sequence (DNA): TGTGCCAGCAGTTTGGGCAGGACTAACAATCAGCCCCAGCATTTT. It codes for CASSLGRTNNQPQHF. This sequence joins TRBV27 and TRBJ1-5; D call uncertain. Germline CDR1 reads MNHEY; CDR2 reads SMNVEV (reference sequence). Trimming left V 3 bases short and J 3 bases short, with 12 bases between. The CDR3 extends over 15 amino acids.

The CDR3: CASSVEPRSTDTQYF. The CDR3 coding sequence is TGTGCCAGCAGCGTAGAGCCGAGGAGCACAGATACGCAGTATTTT. This sequence joins TRBV9 and TRBJ2-3; D gene uncertain. Deletions cut 0 bases from V and 0 bases from J, with 8 bases between. This CDR3 comprises 15 residues. Germline CDR1 is SGDLS and CDR2 is YYNGEE.